A single T cell receptor (beta chain) is shown here with its context. This clonotype was counted at least ten times. Its antigen remains unidentified. Base qualities are missing; no much larger clone stands one base away. This sample was included in a study of T cells after yellow fever vaccination (dated by TCRdb to the late 2010s). For the wider study: Libraries from fractions with low cell numbers were prepared with the SMART-Seq v4 Ultra Low Input RNA kit. Blood samples were taken at several timepoints before and after primary and secondary immunization, and bulk PBMC replicates and cell subsets were isolated. To follow T-cell clones before and after both primary and booster YFV17D yellow fever vaccination, bulk TCR alpha and beta repertoires underwent longitudinal sequencing. Two healthy male donors, one aged 18 to 30 and one aged 30 to 39 years, made up the cohort.

The treatment or condition label, as the study defines it: live attenuated yellow fever vaccine strain. At every blood-draw timepoint, two biological replicates of bulk PBMCs were collected. PBMCs were isolated from peripheral blood using a standard Ficoll-Paque protocol. TriZol was used to extract RNA from bulk PBMCs, from CD4 and CD8 fractions, and from dextramer-positive and dextramer-negative fractions. Study-level results and caveats: Most clones expanded after primary vaccination were re-detected after the booster (about 95% of CD4 and around 88% of CD8), suggesting broad memory maintenance. Because abundant contaminating clonotypes from the bulk population could be contained in FACS-sorted repertoires, computational filtering was required. The secondary T-cell response was found to be weaker but faster than the primary response, with a peak reached on day 5 rather than on day 15. Because only a couple of donors were included in the study, the extent to which the findings can be generalized is limited. A small fraction of clonotypes appeared in both the CD4 and CD8 compartments, likely as a result of convergent recombination.

Data came from an Illumina NovaSeq 6000. TCR cDNA was made using 5'RACE template switching, a step that added a universal primer site and unique molecular identifiers. Priming of cDNA synthesis was performed from both the TCR alpha and TCR beta constant segments. Libraries were amplified in two PCR steps, with sample barcodes and sequencing adapters added in the second step. Sequencing of libraries was performed on Illumina HiSeq 2500 (2x100 bp) or NovaSeq (2x150 bp). In the source study's methods: MIGEC handled demultiplexing of reads and collapsing into UMI consensus sequences, while MiXCR performed V(D)J alignment. Vaccine-responding clonotypes were defined with edgeR using replicate PBMC samples, requiring FDR below 0.01 and a log2 fold change above 5 up to day 15. Each bulk clonotype received a CD4 or CD8 identity based on whether the sequenced CD4 or CD8 repertoire contained that clonotype at higher abundance. Starting from the raw public reads, TCRdb applied fastp trimming at Q25, assembled clones with MiXCR and retained in-frame beta chains. Rows are unified per CDR3 protein, each entry keeping the most common DNA and genes. TCRdb assigned the V and J calls; the authors' analysis was not used. The sample table lists over 300,000 distinct CDR3 sequences, 3.6% of them with a count of one. The biggest ten clones account for 23% of the sample.

From the cysteine up to the phenylalanine, the CDR3 has a length of 14 residues. The read is trimmed to its CDR3 DNA, 42 bases read in frame from base 1. The junction carries 7 bases between V and J, which are trimmed by 2 bases and 2 bases respectively. The CDR1 and CDR2 encoded by the germline V gene are SGHTA and FQGNSA. The sample here was PBMCs, taken on the day of the yellow fever booster vaccination. The receptor's source is a man between 18 and 29 years old who received the YFV17D yellow fever vaccine. The chain is made from TRBV7-2 and TRBJ1-5, with TRBD1 as a weak D call on 5 bases. The sequence in DNA is TGTGCCAGCAGCTTAATGACAGGCAATCAGCCCCAGCATTTT. It encodes CASSLMTGNQPQHF.